A single sample gave rise to the 26 T cell receptor beta chains below, sequenced in a study of T cell responses to AZD1222 COVID-19 vaccine. Clones were sequenced by immunoSEQ multiplex PCR, and TCRdb holds only the in-frame ones, with some missing. The sample shows 100,000 to 150,000 clones, around 84% of them seen only once. Sample: peripheral blood, taken on day 0 of AZD1222 vaccination. The receptors derive from an adult in good health.

In its sample, this clone was seen once. The CDR3 nucleotides read TGTGCCATCAGTGAGTCCATGGACAGAAATGAAAAACTGTTTTTT. Protein sequence: CAISESMDRNEKLFF. The J gene is TRBJ1-4, the V gene TRBV10-3, with D possibly being TRBD1 (6 bases). The CDR3 length is 15 residues. Trimming pared 0 bases from V and 5 bases from J, leaving 10 bases between. Per germline, CDR1 ENHRY and CDR2 SYGVKD.

The chain couples TRBV11-2 to TRBJ2-7; 11 positions match TRBD1. The CDR3 extends over 16 amino acids. The germline V gene has CDR1 SGHAT and CDR2 FQNNGV. With V trimmed by 1 base and J by 6 bases, 8 bases remained unmatched. The CDR3 here is CASSLGDRGLVGEQYF. The CDR3 region has the DNA TGTGCCAGCAGCTTAGGGGACAGGGGGTTAGTGGGCGAGCAGTACTTC.

This clone was seen more than once but under ten times. The chain carries TRBV6-5 and TRBJ2-5, with 11 positions matching TRBD2. Germline V gene data show CDR1 as MNHEY and CDR2 as SVGAGI. The CDR3 contains 15 residues. Trimming at V came to 10 bases and at J to 0 bases, leaving 7 bases not matched to a gene. DNA of the CDR3: TGTGCCATTTCCGGGACTAGCGGTTACCAAGAGACCCAGTACTTC. This encodes CAISGTSGYQETQYF.

The chain carries TRBV7-8 and TRBJ2-3, with 8 bases identical to TRBD1. Trimming at V came to 5 bases and at J to 4 bases, leaving 5 bases not matched to a gene. CDR3 size: 14 residues. Germline CDR1 reads SGHVS; CDR2 reads FQNEAQ. CDR3 sequence reads: CASSPRQGPDTQYF. The CDR3 bases are TGTGCCAGCAGCCCAAGACAGGGGCCAGATACGCAGTATTTT.

The chain is built from TRBV5-1 and TRBJ2-3; the D gene is possibly TRBD2 (6 bases). CDR3 length equals 16 residues. The V gene lost 3 bases and the J gene lost 4 bases, with 18 bases spanning the gap. Germline CDR1 reads SGHRS; CDR2 reads YFSETQ. The CDR3 nucleotides are TGCGCCAGCAGCTCAGGAAACCTAGCGTTATCAGATACGCAGTATTTT. Translated: CASSSGNLALSDTQYF.

The chain joins TRBV7-2 to TRBJ2-3, with 10 bases that match TRBD2. V was clipped by 2 bases and J by 4 bases; unmatched bases: 3. The CDR3 runs to 15 residues. Germline V lookup: CDR1 SGHTA, CDR2 FQGNSA. CDR3 region: CASSLRLAGPDTQYF. CDR3 nucleotide sequence: TGTGCCAGCAGCTTAAGACTAGCGGGCCCAGATACGCAGTATTTT.

This clone was observed a handful of times. V usage is TRBV7-8 and J usage is TRBJ2-7; unclear D gene. The CDR3 spans 14 residues. Germline lookup yields CDR1 SGHVS and CDR2 FQNEAQ. Between the trimmed V and J ends, which lost 5 bases and 6 bases, there was a span of 17 bases. DNA of the CDR3: TGTGCCAGCAGCACCTTAGAGTCCCAGGTCGAGCAGTACTTC. As protein: CASSTLESQVEQYF.

The CDR3 coding sequence is TGTGCCAGCAGTGAACTTGGACAGAGCTCCTACGAGCAGTACTTC. Amino acid sequence: CASSELGQSSYEQYF. The rearrangement uses TRBV2 and TRBJ2-7, with D possibly being TRBD1 (6 bases). The germline V gene encodes CDR1 SNHLY and CDR2 FYNNEI. The CDR3 loop spans 15 amino acids. V lost 2 bases, J lost 0 bases, and 11 bases lay in between.

This clone was observed once. This sequence joins TRBV7-9 and TRBJ1-1, with a possible D match to TRBD1 (6 bases). V lost 1 base, J lost 1 base, and 13 bases lay in between. Germline lookup yields CDR1 SEHNR and CDR2 FQNEAQ (reference sequence). The CDR3 totals 16 residues. This CDR3 is CASSLGGARTNTEAFF. The CDR3 DNA sequence: TGTGCCAGCAGCTTAGGGGGGGCCAGGACGAACACTGAAGCTTTCTTT.

V usage is TRBV28 and J usage is TRBJ2-7; 8 bases line up with TRBD1. After removal of 6 bases from V and 2 bases from J, the junction contained 9 bases not matched to a gene. This CDR3 spans 15 amino acids. CDR1 is MDHEN, CDR2 SYDVKM, per germline. This CDR3 reads CASSTGGLSPYEQYF. The CDR3 coding sequence is TGTGCCAGCAGCACAGGGGGTTTATCCCCCTACGAGCAGTACTTC.

The V and J genes are TRBV28 and TRBJ1-5; D gene ambiguous. Germline V gene lookup returns CDR1 MDHEN and CDR2 SYDVKM. The CDR3 runs 15 residues. The V end lost 4 bases, the J end lost 2 bases, and 12 bases lay between the germline ends. In nucleotides, the CDR3 is TGTGCCAGCAGTTCCCCGGGTGCGGGCAATCAGCCCCAGCATTTT. It codes for CASSSPGAGNQPQHF.

The rearrangement uses TRBV7-8 and TRBJ1-1, with D hard to call. V lost 5 bases and J lost 7, with 14 bases in between. This CDR3 is built from 13 residues. Per germline, CDR1 SGHVS and CDR2 FQNEAQ. In nucleotides, the CDR3 is TGTGCCAGCAGCCCCGACGGGTTTAGTGAAGCTTTCTTT. It translates to CASSPDGFSEAFF.

V is TRBV7-9 and J is TRBJ1-2; the D gene is possibly TRBD1 (6 bases). Germline values: CDR1 SEHNR, CDR2 FQNEAQ (reference sequence). Between the trimmed V and J ends, which lost 4 bases and 7 bases, there was a span of 16 bases. This CDR3 has 14 amino acids. The CDR3 reads CASSSVTGLGGYTF. In DNA, the CDR3 is TGTGCCAGCAGCTCCGTAACAGGGTTAGGTGGCTACACCTTC.

The table lists this clone with a count of one. This chain links TRBV6-1 with TRBJ1-2; TRBD1 aligns across 8 bases. The V and J ends lost 0 bases and 8 bases, in that order; junction bases with no gene match: 5. The CDR3 consists of 14 residues. Germline lookup yields CDR1 MNHNS and CDR2 SASEGT. In DNA, the CDR3 is TGTGCCAGCAGTGAAGCTCTGACAGGGGCCGGCTACACCTTC. Its translation is CASSEALTGAGYTF.

CDR3 protein: CSAGADEAFF. The CDR3 nucleotides are TGCAGCGCCGGGGCCGATGAAGCTTTCTTT. The genes are TRBV29-1 and TRBJ1-1, with D perhaps TRBD1 (5 bases). CDR3 length: 10 residues. Germline V gene sequence: CDR1 SQVTM, CDR2 ANQGSEA. Trimming left V 7 bases short and J 7 bases short, with 10 bases between.

The V gene is TRBV7-9, the J gene TRBJ2-7, with D uncertain. V dropped 5 bases and J dropped 3 bases, with 5 bases sitting between them. The CDR3 runs to 11 residues. CDR1 and CDR2 from the germline V gene are SEHNR and FQNEAQ (reference sequence). Written as DNA, the CDR3 is TGTGCCAGCAGCAACCTCTACGAGCAGTACTTC. Translation gives CASSNLYEQYF.

This clone was detected once. V gene TRBV7-9 combines with J gene TRBJ2-1; D gene uncertain. This CDR3 comprises 12 residues. Trimming cost V 1 base and J 7 bases, with 5 bases left between them. Germline values: CDR1 SEHNR, CDR2 FQNEAQ (reference sequence). The CDR3 here is CASSLDGNEQFF. The CDR3 region has the DNA TGTGCCAGCAGCTTAGACGGTAATGAGCAGTTCTTC. Complete variable domain (other parts from reference TRBV7-9 and TRBJ2-1): DTGVSQNPRHKITKRGQNVTFRCDPISEHNRLYWYRQTLGQGPEFLTYFQNEAQLEKSRLLSDRFSAERPKGSFSTLEIQRTEQGDSAMYLCASSLDGNEQFFGPGTRLTVL.

CDR3 sequence (DNA): TGTGCCAGCAGTGGGGGGAACACCGGGGAGCTGTTTTTT. It specifies CASSGGNTGELFF. The chain carries TRBV12-3 or TRBV12-4 and TRBJ2-2; D might be TRBD1 or TRBD2, each matching 5 bases. The length of the CDR3 is 13 residues. V was pared by 5 bases and J by 1 base, with 5 bases between.

The chain recombines TRBV11-2 with TRBJ1-3; no clear D. This CDR3 is 14 amino acids long. The germline gives CDR1 SGHAT, CDR2 FQNNGV. V lost 0 bases to trimming and J lost 0 bases, with 3 bases between them. CDR3 sequence: CASSLEYSGNTIYF. The CDR3 region has the DNA TGTGCCAGCAGCTTAGAATACTCTGGAAACACCATATATTTT.

V is TRBV5-1 and J is TRBJ2-7, with TRBD2 as a possible D gene (5 bases). The CDR3 is 13 amino acids. V was trimmed by 4 bases and J by 0 bases, leaving 8 bases between them. Germline V lookup: CDR1 SGHRS, CDR2 YFSETQ. CDR3 protein: CASSPGISYEQYF. In nucleotides, the CDR3 is TGCGCCAGCAGCCCGGGGATCTCCTACGAGCAGTACTTC.

The chain carries TRBV15 and TRBJ1-2, with D maybe TRBD1 (6 bases). Germline V CDR1 and CDR2: LNHNV, YYDKDF (reference sequence). Deletions cut 3 bases from V and 7 bases from J, with 15 bases between. The CDR3 consists of 14 residues. In DNA form, the CDR3 reads TGTGCCACCAGCAGCAGACGGGGGGCAGGTGGCTACACCTTC. Its protein product is CATSSRRGAGGYTF.

This chain uses TRBV27 with TRBJ1-1; 9 nucleotides agree with TRBD1. There are 13 residues in the CDR3. V dropped 5 bases and J dropped 6; count of bases not matched to a gene: 4. In germline, CDR1 is MNHEY, CDR2 SMNVEV (reference sequence). The CDR3 region has the DNA TGTGCCAGCAGTCCCTGGACAGGGGCTGAAGCTTTCTTT. As protein: CASSPWTGAEAFF.

This chain joins TRBV2 and TRBJ2-7, with TRBD1 matching over 9 bases. The germline V gene encodes CDR1 SNHLY and CDR2 FYNNEI. This CDR3 spans 14 amino acids. V trimming: 6 bases; J trimming: 6 bases; junction bases outside the gene matches: 9. The DNA for the CDR3 is TGTGCCAGCAGCGATACGGGACAGGGCGCCGAGCAGTACTTC. This codes for CASSDTGQGAEQYF.

This clone was observed a few times. This rearrangement joins TRBV5-4 to TRBJ2-7, with 9 bases aligning to TRBD1. Losses at the gene ends were 4 bases for V and 0 bases for J; bases not matched to a gene: 2. Germline CDR1 SGHNT, CDR2 YYREEE (reference sequence). This CDR3 has 14 residues. CDR3 coding DNA: TGTGCCAGCAGCCGGGACAGGGACTCCTACGAGCAGTACTTC. It encodes CASSRDRDSYEQYF.

This chain uses TRBV11-3 with TRBJ2-5; TRBD2 agrees at 8 bases. CDR3 size: 16 residues. Germline V CDR1 and CDR2: SGHNT, YENEEA. Unmatched junction bases numbered 7, after V lost 3 bases and J lost 1 base. The CDR3 DNA sequence: TGTGCCAGCAGCTTGGGACTAGGGGTGGGCCAAGAGACCCAGTACTTC. Its translation is CASSLGLGVGQETQYF.

The V call is TRBV3-1 (or the pseudogene TRBV3-2), the J call TRBJ1-5, with 9 nucleotides matching TRBD1. With V trimmed by 0 bases and J by 4 bases, 1 base remained unmatched. CDR3 size: 15 residues. Germline V CDR1 and CDR2: LGHDT, YNNKEL (reference sequence). The CDR3 sequence: CASSQDGTGNQPQHF. The CDR3, as DNA: TGTGCCAGCAGCCAAGACGGGACAGGGAATCAGCCCCAGCATTTT.